A selection of T cell receptor beta chains follows, all from one sample in a study of shared clonotypes between healthy human individuals. Data came from immunoSEQ multiplex PCR; TCRdb stores just in-frame clones and leaves some out. Found here are about 1 million clones, more than 60% of them singletons; the top ten hold over 1.3%. The specimen was memory CD4+ T cells sorted from blood. Every receptor here comes from a man aged 18 to 30 in good health. Both conserved end residues are part of each CDR3. The order of the fields is clone size, V gene, J gene, D gene, CDR3 length, CDR3 DNA, CDR3 protein. D genes are given only for firm matches. Clone size is given for some rows only: seen once, a few or many times, or a class if the clone is expanded.

clone_size: .
v_call: TRBV4-1
j_call: TRBJ1-3
d_call: TRBD1
cdr3_length: 14
cdr3_nt: TGCGCCAGCAGCCCACAGGGGCACGGAAACACCATATATTTT
cdr3_aa: CASSPQGHGNTIYF

clone_size: few
v_call: TRBV18
j_call: TRBJ1-4
d_call: .
cdr3_length: 13
cdr3_nt: TGTGCCAGCTCACCGGACATTAATGAAAAACTGTTTTTT
cdr3_aa: CASSPDINEKLFF

clone_size: .
v_call: TRBV28
j_call: TRBJ1-6
d_call: TRBD1
cdr3_length: 15
cdr3_nt: TGTGCCAGCAGTTTTCATCAGGGGGCGAATTCACCCCTCCACTTT
cdr3_aa: CASSFHQGANSPLHF

clone_size: .
v_call: TRBV11-2
j_call: TRBJ2-7
d_call: .
cdr3_length: 14
cdr3_nt: TGTGCCAGCAGCTTAGATGAGGCTCACCTCGAGCAGTACTTC
cdr3_aa: CASSLDEAHLEQYF

clone_size: .
v_call: TRBV7-2
j_call: TRBJ2-7
d_call: TRBD2
cdr3_length: 14
cdr3_nt: TGTGCCAGCAGTCCAATAGCGGGACTCTACGAGCAGTACTTC
cdr3_aa: CASSPIAGLYEQYF

clone_size: .
v_call: TRBV11-2
j_call: TRBJ1-2
d_call: .
cdr3_length: 14
cdr3_nt: TGTGCCAGCAGCTTAGTTTGGGGGGAAGGCGGCTACACCTTC
cdr3_aa: CASSLVWGEGGYTF

clone_size: .
v_call: TRBV5-1
j_call: TRBJ2-5
d_call: TRBD1
cdr3_length: 14
cdr3_nt: TGCGCCAGCAGCCTACAGGGACAGGGTGAGACCCAGTACTTC
cdr3_aa: CASSLQGQGETQYF

clone_size: .
v_call: TRBV6-5
j_call: TRBJ1-5
d_call: TRBD1
cdr3_length: 14
cdr3_nt: TGTGCCAGCAGACCCGGGACAGGGAATCAGCCCCAGCATTTT
cdr3_aa: CASRPGTGNQPQHF

clone_size: .
v_call: TRBV9
j_call: TRBJ2-5
d_call: TRBD2
cdr3_length: 18
cdr3_nt: TGTGCCAGCAGCGCCGGGACTAGCGGGGGCCCCTACCAAGAGACCCAGTACTTC
cdr3_aa: CASSAGTSGGPYQETQYF

clone_size: .
v_call: TRBV5-1
j_call: TRBJ2-5
d_call: .
cdr3_length: 14
cdr3_nt: TGCGCCAGCAGCTTGGGTGGTAGCTCAGAGACCCAGTACTTC
cdr3_aa: CASSLGGSSETQYF

clone_size: .
v_call: TRBV19
j_call: TRBJ1-6
d_call: .
cdr3_length: 13
cdr3_nt: TGTGCCAGTGCGGGACATCATAATTCACCCCTCCACTTT
cdr3_aa: CASAGHHNSPLHF

clone_size: .
v_call: TRBV27
j_call: TRBJ2-6
d_call: .
cdr3_length: 16
cdr3_nt: TGTGCCAGCAACCCTCACCCATCCTCTGGGGCCAACGTCCTGACTTTC
cdr3_aa: CASNPHPSSGANVLTF

clone_size: .
v_call: TRBV28
j_call: TRBJ2-7
d_call: .
cdr3_length: 13
cdr3_nt: TGTGCCAGCAGTCGGACGGGGTTCTACGAGCAGTACTTC
cdr3_aa: CASSRTGFYEQYF

clone_size: .
v_call: TRBV27
j_call: TRBJ1-6
d_call: .
cdr3_length: 14
cdr3_nt: TGTGCCAGCAGTTTAGTGGGGTCGGGTTCACCCCTCCACTTT
cdr3_aa: CASSLVGSGSPLHF

clone_size: .
v_call: TRBV25-1
j_call: TRBJ2-7
d_call: .
cdr3_length: 12
cdr3_nt: TGTGCCAGCAGGGGGACGCAGTACGAGCAGTACTTC
cdr3_aa: CASRGTQYEQYF

clone_size: .
v_call: TRBV19
j_call: TRBJ2-2
d_call: .
cdr3_length: 15
cdr3_nt: TGTGCCAGTAGTCGTCAGGGTCTCGGGGCCGGGGAGCTGTTTTTT
cdr3_aa: CASSRQGLGAGELFF

clone_size: .
v_call: TRBV2
j_call: TRBJ1-1
d_call: TRBD1
cdr3_length: 13
cdr3_nt: TGTGCCAGCAAAGGGGGCTCGAACACTGAAGCTTTCTTT
cdr3_aa: CASKGGSNTEAFF

clone_size: once
v_call: TRBV5-3
j_call: TRBJ2-7
d_call: TRBD2
cdr3_length: 17
cdr3_nt: TGTGCCAGAAGCCCGGCATTCGCGGGAGGGCCCCACTACGAGCAGTACTTC
cdr3_aa: CARSPAFAGGPHYEQYF

clone_size: .
v_call: TRBV10-3
j_call: TRBJ1-5
d_call: .
cdr3_length: 16
cdr3_nt: TGTGCCATCAGTGAGTCTGGCCGGGGTAACAATCAGCCCCAGCATTTT
cdr3_aa: CAISESGRGNNQPQHF

clone_size: .
v_call: TRBV19
j_call: TRBJ1-6
d_call: TRBD1
cdr3_length: 15
cdr3_nt: TGTGCCAGTAGTCTCGGACAGGGGTTTCGTACACCCCTCCACTTT
cdr3_aa: CASSLGQGFRTPLHF

clone_size: .
v_call: TRBV27
j_call: TRBJ1-3
d_call: .
cdr3_length: 15
cdr3_nt: TGTGCCAGCAGGCAACAGGGATACTCTGGAAACACCATATATTTT
cdr3_aa: CASRQQGYSGNTIYF

clone_size: few
v_call: TRBV7-7
j_call: TRBJ2-2
d_call: .
cdr3_length: 14
cdr3_nt: TGTGCTAGCAGCCCGGGGAGGCTCACCGGGGAGCTGTTTTTT
cdr3_aa: CASSPGRLTGELFF

clone_size: .
v_call: TRBV2
j_call: TRBJ1-3
d_call: .
cdr3_length: 13
cdr3_nt: TGTGCCAGCAGTGAAATTGGTGGAAACACCATATATTTT
cdr3_aa: CASSEIGGNTIYF

clone_size: .
v_call: TRBV29-1
j_call: TRBJ1-5
d_call: .
cdr3_length: 13
cdr3_nt: TGCAGCGTTGCGGACGGAAGCAATCAGCCCCAGCATTTT
cdr3_aa: CSVADGSNQPQHF

clone_size: .
v_call: TRBV30
j_call: TRBJ2-1
d_call: .
cdr3_length: 13
cdr3_nt: TGTGCCTGGAGTGTGCAAAACACCAATGAGCAGTTCTTC
cdr3_aa: CAWSVQNTNEQFF

clone_size: .
v_call: TRBV25-1
j_call: TRBJ2-5
d_call: .
cdr3_length: 14
cdr3_nt: TGTGCCAGCAGTGGGTGGGCAGACCAAGAGACCCAGTACTTC
cdr3_aa: CASSGWADQETQYF

clone_size: many
v_call: TRBV19
j_call: TRBJ1-4
d_call: .
cdr3_length: 14
cdr3_nt: TGTGCCAGTAGTATAGACAGGGTTACTGAAAAACTGTTTTTT
cdr3_aa: CASSIDRVTEKLFF

clone_size: .
v_call: TRBV7-7
j_call: TRBJ2-5
d_call: TRBD2
cdr3_length: 16
cdr3_nt: TGTGCTAGCAGCTTAGCGGGTGGGGTAGAAGGGAAGACCCAGTACTTC
cdr3_aa: CASSLAGGVEGKTQYF

clone_size: .
v_call: TRBV6-1
j_call: TRBJ1-1
d_call: TRBD1
cdr3_length: 13
cdr3_nt: TGTGCCAGCAGGCGAACAGGGGGCACTGAAGCTTTCTTT
cdr3_aa: CASRRTGGTEAFF

clone_size: .
v_call: TRBV10-1
j_call: TRBJ2-1
d_call: TRBD2
cdr3_length: 14
cdr3_nt: TGCGCCAGCAGTGAGTCTGGGACTAGAAATGAGCAGTTCTTC
cdr3_aa: CASSESGTRNEQFF

clone_size: .
v_call: TRBV9
j_call: TRBJ2-7
d_call: .
cdr3_length: 14
cdr3_nt: TGTGCCAGCAGCGTAGTAGCAGGGTACGGCGAGCAGTACTTC
cdr3_aa: CASSVVAGYGEQYF

clone_size: .
v_call: TRBV5-1
j_call: TRBJ2-7
d_call: TRBD2
cdr3_length: 14
cdr3_nt: TGCGCCAGCACCGAAGCGGGAGGCCGCCGCGAGCAGTACTTC
cdr3_aa: CASTEAGGRREQYF

clone_size: once
v_call: TRBV5-5
j_call: TRBJ2-7
d_call: .
cdr3_length: 15
cdr3_nt: TGTGCCGGTAAAGGTCAAACAGGCCTATCCTACGAGCAGTACTTC
cdr3_aa: CAGKGQTGLSYEQYF

clone_size: .
v_call: TRBV2
j_call: TRBJ1-2
d_call: TRBD1
cdr3_length: 15
cdr3_nt: TGTGCCAGCAGGATAACAGGGGGAAAGGAATATGGCTACACCTTC
cdr3_aa: CASRITGGKEYGYTF

clone_size: .
v_call: TRBV4-1
j_call: TRBJ1-5
d_call: TRBD1
cdr3_length: 17
cdr3_nt: TGCGCCAGCAGCCGGGAACCGGGACAGGGGGCACGTCAGCCCCAGCATTTT
cdr3_aa: CASSREPGQGARQPQHF

clone_size: .
v_call: TRBV27
j_call: TRBJ1-1
d_call: TRBD1
cdr3_length: 19
cdr3_nt: TGTGCCAGCAGTTTGAATCGGTTCGGGACAGGGGGCGATGGCACTGAAGCTTTCTTT
cdr3_aa: CASSLNRFGTGGDGTEAFF

clone_size: .
v_call: TRBV2
j_call: TRBJ2-2
d_call: .
cdr3_length: 15
cdr3_nt: TGTGCCAGCAGAATAGGGGACTGGAACACCGGGGAGCTGTTTTTT
cdr3_aa: CASRIGDWNTGELFF